One and the same sample provided the 15 T cell receptor beta chains below, sequenced in a study of blood T cell repertoires in COVID-19. Sequencing used immunoSEQ multiplex PCR; TCRdb keeps in-frame clones, though not all of them. The sample has 190,000 or so clones; more than 75% are singletons. The sample was peripheral blood. The receptors stem from a man aged 55 to 70 who had recovered from COVID-19.

The chain combines TRBV7-6 with TRBJ2-2; possible D gene TRBD1, 6 bases. CDR3 length equals 12 residues. V lost 9 bases and J 7 bases, leaving 12 bases between the germline ends. In germline, CDR1 is SGHVS, CDR2 FNYEAQ. CDR3 amino acids: CASHRAGGELFF. The CDR3 DNA is TGTGCCAGTCACAGGGCCGGCGGGGAGCTGTTTTTT.

The count of this clone is one. J is TRBJ2-1 and V is TRBV9; 11 bases map to TRBD2. This CDR3 has 16 amino acids. Germline V gives CDR1 SGDLS, CDR2 YYNGEE. J gave up 6 bases and V 5 bases, and 10 bases lay outside the gene matches. DNA for the CDR3: TGTGCCAGCAGTGCACTCGGGACTAGCGGATCCAATGAGCAGTTCTTC. Translating gives CASSALGTSGSNEQFF.

The rearrangement joins TRBV5-1 to TRBJ2-3; 13 positions match TRBD2. Germline trimming cut 4 bases from V and 6 bases from J; bases unmatched to any gene: 5. This CDR3 spans 15 amino acids. The germline gives CDR1 SGHRS, CDR2 YFSETQ. CDR3: CASSSGTSGVDTQYF. In DNA form, the CDR3 reads TGCGCCAGCAGCAGCGGGACTAGCGGGGTTGATACGCAGTATTTT.

V and J are TRBV28 and TRBJ1-6; D remains ambiguous. The CDR3 totals 14 residues. Germline V gene lookup returns CDR1 MDHEN and CDR2 SYDVKM. V was trimmed by 6 bases and J by 9 bases, leaving 15 bases between them. The CDR3 nucleotides are TGTGCCAGCAGCGCAGGACTGGTCGGTTCACCCCTCCACTTT. This encodes CASSAGLVGSPLHF. Combining the CDR3 with reference TRBV28 and TRBJ1-6 gives the whole variable domain DVKVTQSSRYLVKRTGEKVFLECVQDMDHENMFWYRQDPGLGLRLIYFSYDVKMKEKGDIPEGYSVSREKKERFSLILESASTNQTSMYLCASSAGLVGSPLHFGNGTRLTVT.

The V and J genes are TRBV3-1 (or the pseudogene TRBV3-2) and TRBJ2-6; 10 nucleotides line up with TRBD1. Germline CDR1 reads LGHDT; CDR2 reads YNNKEL (reference sequence). The CDR3 contains 18 residues. The V gene end was trimmed by 1 base and the J gene end by 2 bases; junction bases not matched to a gene: 5. CDR3 DNA: TGTGCCAGCAGCCAAGCGACAGGGGGCAATGCTGGGGCCAACGTCCTGACTTTC. This gives the protein CASSQATGGNAGANVLTF.

V gene TRBV5-4 combines with J gene TRBJ1-4; D is possibly TRBD1 (6 bases). The CDR3 runs 14 residues. Trimming removed 1 base from V and 3 bases from J, with 7 bases in between. Germline values: CDR1 SGHNT, CDR2 YYREEE (reference sequence). CDR3 sequence reads: CASSLTGPNEKLFF. The DNA for the CDR3 is TGTGCCAGCAGCTTGACAGGGCCTAATGAAAAACTGTTTTTT.

To note about this clone: Within the sample, other DNA sequences also encode this same CDR3. This sequence joins TRBV9 and TRBJ2-7; 8 bases agree with TRBD1. The CDR3 contains 14 residues. After removal of 0 bases from V and 3 bases from J, the junction contained 2 bases not matched to a gene. The germline V gene has CDR1 SGDLS and CDR2 YYNGEE. In nucleotides, the CDR3 is TGTGCCAGCAGCGTAGGTGGACAGGGCTACGAGCAGTACTTC. This translates into CASSVGGQGYEQYF.

V gene TRBV2 combines with J gene TRBJ2-7, with 8 bases fitting TRBD1. The germline V gene has CDR1 SNHLY and CDR2 FYNNEI. The CDR3 has 16 residues. The junction had 11 bases not matched to a gene; V was cut back by 6 bases and J by 1 base. Written as DNA, the CDR3 is TGTGCCAGCAGGGATCTCCCTGACAGGGGATCCTACGAGCAGTACTTC. This gives the protein CASRDLPDRGSYEQYF.

This sequence joins TRBV27 and TRBJ2-2; D is perhaps TRBD1 (6 bases). V was pared by 5 bases and J by 4 bases, with 20 bases between. The CDR3 is made up of 17 amino acids. Germline V gene data show CDR1 as MNHEY and CDR2 as SMNVEV (reference sequence). The CDR3 protein is CASSAKVQGMSTGELFF. DNA for the CDR3: TGTGCCAGCAGTGCCAAGGTTCAGGGGATGAGCACCGGGGAGCTGTTTTTT.

This clone has more than one count but fewer than ten. The chain couples TRBV5-1 to TRBJ2-5; 8 nucleotides align to TRBD2. CDR1 and CDR2 from the germline V gene are SGHRS and YFSETQ. The CDR3 runs 14 residues. With 7 bases clipped from V and 5 bases from J, the junction kept 10 bases outside the gene matches. The CDR3 DNA sequence: TGCGCCAGCGCGCGGAGTAGCGGGGTTGAGACCCAGTACTTC. This translates into CASARSSGVETQYF.

V and J are TRBV24-1 and TRBJ1-2; D may be TRBD1 (6 bases). V was shortened by 1 base and J by 8 bases, with 10 bases between the two germline ends. This CDR3 region has 13 residues. Germline CDR1 is KGHDR and CDR2 is SFDVKD. Here the CDR3 DNA reads TGTGCCACCAGTGATTTTGAAGGGGGAGGCTACACCTTC. Residues: CATSDFEGGGYTF.

V usage is TRBV19 and J usage is TRBJ1-5; the match to TRBD1 covers 8 bases. The CDR3 runs 15 residues. Germline CDR1 reads LNHDA; CDR2 reads SQIVND (reference sequence). Germline trimming cut 9 bases from V and 7 bases from J; bases unmatched to any gene: 14. CDR3: CASTQGGDRRQPQHF. CDR3 coding DNA: TGTGCCAGCACCCAGGGGGGGGACAGGAGGCAGCCCCAGCATTTT.

CDR3 region: CASTKTGNTEAFF. CDR3 bases: TGTGCCAGCACCAAGACGGGGAACACTGAAGCTTTCTTT. The rearrangement uses TRBV6-5 and TRBJ1-1; D is uncertain. The germline CDR1 and CDR2 sequences are MNHEY and SVGAGI. The CDR3 spans 13 residues. V was cut by 7 bases and J by 1 base, with 10 bases left in between.

V usage is TRBV19 and J usage is TRBJ2-7; TRBD1 is a possible D gene (6 bases). Germline values: CDR1 LNHDA, CDR2 SQIVND (reference sequence). V lost 0 bases and J 2 bases, leaving 8 bases between the germline ends. The CDR3 spans 14 residues. The CDR3: CASSIEGGAYEQYF. CDR3 DNA sequence: TGTGCCAGTAGTATAGAAGGGGGAGCCTACGAGCAGTACTTC.

The chain combines TRBV24-1 with TRBJ1-2; 8 bases agree with TRBD1. There are 16 residues in the CDR3. Germline assignment: CDR1 KGHDR and CDR2 SFDVKD. Losses at the gene ends were 2 bases for V and 3 bases for J; bases not matched to a gene: 7. CDR3 region: CATSDSQGEVDYGYTF. The CDR3 region has the DNA TGTGCCACCAGTGATTCACAGGGGGAGGTCGACTATGGCTACACCTTC.